Reported below is one T cell receptor (beta chain). These data come from a study of identical twins. TCRdb re-analysed the 5' RACE reads in MiXCR, keeping a single row per CDR3 protein. The sample has under 450,000 distinct CDR3 sequences, approximately 18% seen once; the top ten hold 12%. Material: naive T cells sorted from blood. This receptor was obtained from a man over 45 in good health.

The CDR3 nucleotides read TGCAGTGCTACTCCTGCAAGGGCTTCCTACAATGAGCAGTTCTTC. Translating it yields CSATPARASYNEQFF. The gene calls are TRBV20-1 and TRBJ2-1; D gene ambiguous. Germline CDR1 reads DFQATT; CDR2 reads SNEGSKA (reference sequence). The CDR3 contains 15 residues. Trimming left V 4 bases short and J 1 base short, with 14 bases between.